These T cell receptor beta chains were read from a single sample in a study of human thymus T cells. Profiled with immunoSEQ multiplex PCR; TCRdb holds only in-frame clones, not every one. Counted here are tens of thousands of clones, 90% to 95% occurring once; the ten biggest clones make up approximately 0.032%. Sequencing was done on a sample of thymus tissue. Receptor source: a girl less than two years old with a congenital heart defect but otherwise immunologically healthy. The CDR3 runs from the conserved cysteine through the conserved F or W. The order of the fields is CDR3 protein, V gene, J gene, CDR3 length.

CASIKLAGEVSTGELFF	TRBV27	TRBJ2-2	17
CASSLGPGQSSGANVLTF	TRBV11-3	TRBJ2-6	18
CASSLSLASGNTIYF	TRBV5-6	TRBJ1-3	15
CASSGRDTEAFF	TRBV5-1	TRBJ1-1	12
CASSLSQGKANEKLFF	TRBV27	TRBJ1-4	16
CASSLSTTGTNEKLFF	TRBV28	TRBJ1-4	16
CASRRTALNIFQHF	TRBV19	TRBJ1-5	14
CATGRGRIKLYTEAFF	TRBV15	TRBJ1-1	16
CASSQGRLASSVTQYF	TRBV4-3	TRBJ2-5	16
CASRPPHNEQFF	TRBV7-2	TRBJ2-1	12
CASSGRAGGNEQFF	TRBV6-5	TRBJ2-1	14
CASSIVAGTDLTGELFF	TRBV19	TRBJ2-2	17
CASSPNTGTRSEAFF	TRBV9	TRBJ1-1	15
CASTLPGPPNTEAFF	TRBV19	TRBJ1-1	15
CASSGLFF	TRBV6-6	TRBJ1-4	8
CASSLAGTGVIEETQYF	TRBV5-1	TRBJ2-5	17